Listed here are 28 T cell receptor beta chains from one sample, sequenced in a study of T cell repertoires in cytomegalovirus infection. Via MiXCR, TCRdb re-called the reads, giving one row per CDR3 protein. Among more than 350,000 distinct CDR3 sequences listed, roughly 31% were seen once. The sample comprised PBMCs. Receptors originate from a human donor in good health (CMV status not recorded). Some clones in this sample may be carry-over from other donors' samples.

The rearrangement joins TRBV6-1 to TRBJ2-2; D not certain. Trimming removed 5 bases from V and 8 bases from J, with 18 bases in between. The CDR3 has 15 amino acids. Germline CDR1 MNHNS, CDR2 SASEGT. The CDR3 DNA follows: TGTGCCAGCAGTTCTACCTCAGCCCTCAGGGGGGAGCTGTTTTTT. Residues: CASSSTSALRGELFF.

This clonotype showed up many times. The chain carries TRBV7-9 and TRBJ2-3; TRBD2 might be the D (5 bases). Germline CDR1 and CDR2: SEHNR and FQNEAQ (reference sequence). V was cut by 1 base and J by 0 bases, with 17 bases left in between. The CDR3 spans 18 residues. The CDR3 DNA follows: TGTGCCAGCAGCTTAGTCGGGGTGTCATCCATGAGCACAGATACGCAGTATTTT. Its translation is CASSLVGVSSMSTDTQYF.

The CDR3 DNA sequence: TGCGCCAGCAGCCAATTCATCGAGGGGGGTGGCTACACCTTC. Translating it yields CASSQFIEGGGYTF. This chain connects TRBV4-3 to TRBJ1-2, with a tentative D call TRBD1 (6 bases). From germline, CDR1 is LGHNA and CDR2 YSLEER. The CDR3 runs to 14 residues. V shed 2 bases and J shed 7 bases, with 14 bases lying between them.

This clonotype was seen only a few times. This chain connects TRBV15 to TRBJ2-7, with a possible D match to TRBD2 (6 bases). This CDR3 region has 18 residues. The V end was cut by 0 bases, the J end by 2 bases, with 20 bases between. Germline V gene sequence: CDR1 LNHNV, CDR2 YYDKDF (reference sequence). CDR3 sequence: CATSRDLARGEGTYEQYF. CDR3 in DNA: TGTGCCACCAGCAGAGATTTGGCGCGGGGCGAAGGGACCTACGAGCAGTACTTC.

This chain uses TRBV27 with TRBJ1-5, with D tentatively TRBD1 (6 bases). The germline V gene has CDR1 MNHEY and CDR2 SMNVEV (reference sequence). This CDR3 contains 15 residues. V lost 4 bases and J 10 bases, leaving 20 bases between the germline ends. The CDR3 DNA sequence: TGTGCCAGCAGTTGGCCCCAGGGGACCAATCGACCCCAGCATTTT. Its protein is CASSWPQGTNRPQHF.

This clonotype has a count of ten or more. The chain carries TRBV7-2 and TRBJ1-4, with TRBD1 identical over 7 bases. With 3 bases clipped from V and 6 bases from J, the junction kept 7 bases outside the gene matches. The CDR3 totals 15 residues. Germline assignment: CDR1 SGHTA and CDR2 FQGNSA. In DNA form, the CDR3 reads TGTGCCAGCAGCTTCTTAGGGGGCGCGGATGAAAAACTGTTTTTT. The encoded protein is CASSFLGGADEKLFF.

This clonotype was counted many times. V is TRBV7-8 and J is TRBJ1-5, with D possibly TRBD1 on 5 matching bases. Germline V lookup: CDR1 SGHVS, CDR2 FQNEAQ. The CDR3 consists of 15 residues. V was pared by 5 bases and J by 6 bases, with 17 bases between. In DNA form, the CDR3 reads TGTGCCAGCAGCCTCCCGGGACTTAGGGCTCAGCCCCAGCATTTT. It translates to CASSLPGLRAQPQHF.

This clonotype was detected a few times. This sequence joins TRBV20-1 and TRBJ2-3, with 13 positions matching TRBD2. The V and J ends lost 1 base and 0 bases, in that order; junction bases with no gene match: 7. Germline CDR1 is DFQATT and CDR2 is SNEGSKA (reference sequence). The CDR3 length is 18 residues. The CDR3 sequence: CSARVLLAGGRSTDTQYF. As DNA, the CDR3 is TGCAGTGCTAGAGTATTACTAGCGGGGGGGCGGAGCACAGATACGCAGTATTTT.

The chain carries TRBV12-3 or TRBV12-4 and TRBJ2-5, with 13 bases aligning to TRBD2. This CDR3 spans 15 amino acids. The V gene end was trimmed by 6 bases and the J gene end by 7 bases; junction bases not matched to a gene: 8. This CDR3 reads CASRRLAGGPVTQYF. In nucleotides, the CDR3 is TGTGCCAGCAGACGACTAGCGGGGGGCCCCGTGACCCAGTACTTC.

This clonotype occurred many times. CDR3 in amino acids: CASSPAETQYF. The CDR3 coding sequence is TGTGCCAGCAGTCCTGCAGAGACCCAGTACTTC. The chain uses TRBV2 and TRBJ2-5; no firm D call. Trimming shortened V by 5 bases and J by 4 bases, and 5 bases separated the two germline ends. The CDR3 has 11 amino acids. Germline V gives CDR1 SNHLY, CDR2 FYNNEI.

The rearrangement links TRBV4-1 to TRBJ1-4, with no clear D. The CDR3 covers 15 residues. Trimming took off 0 bases at V and 2 bases at J, with 7 bases between the two ends. The germline V gene has CDR1 MGHRA and CDR2 YSYEKL. The CDR3 DNA is TGCGCCAGCAGCCAAGAAAGGGTGACTAATGAAAAACTGTTTTTT. It translates to CASSQERVTNEKLFF.

The CDR3 loop is CASSGSQGGYGYTF. DNA for the CDR3: TGTGCCAGTAGTGGATCGCAGGGGGGCTATGGCTACACCTTC. This chain links TRBV19 with TRBJ1-2, with 7 nucleotides matching TRBD1. The V segment lost 5 bases and the J segment 4 bases; nucleotides outside the gene matches: 7. This CDR3 is 14 amino acids long. The germline V gene has CDR1 LNHDA and CDR2 SQIVND (reference sequence).

This clonotype was seen ten or more times. The chain has TRBV7-8 and TRBJ2-3, with 13 bases fitting TRBD2. This CDR3 has 17 residues. Trimming removed 0 bases from V and 3 bases from J; junction bases left unmatched: 3. Germline lookup yields CDR1 SGHVS and CDR2 FQNEAQ. This CDR3 reads CASSLARTSGGTDTQYF. DNA for the CDR3: TGTGCCAGCAGCTTAGCGCGGACTAGCGGGGGAACAGATACGCAGTATTTT.

This clonotype occurred many times. The chain carries TRBV12-3 or TRBV12-4 and TRBJ2-3; 9 bases agree with TRBD2. With 3 bases clipped from V and 5 bases from J, the junction kept 6 bases outside the gene matches. There are 15 residues in the CDR3. The DNA for the CDR3 is TGTGCCAGCAGTTTGGCGGGGGGGCCTTTAGATACGCAGTATTTT. Translating it yields CASSLAGGPLDTQYF.

A single count supports this clonotype. The genes are TRBV20-1 and TRBJ2-3, with D maybe TRBD2 (8 bases). The CDR3 totals 15 residues. CDR1 is DFQATT and CDR2 is SNEGSKA in the germline V gene (reference sequence). V was cut by 3 bases and J by 7 bases, with 20 bases left in between. This CDR3 is CSARGGGTARNTQYF. The CDR3 region has the DNA TGCAGTGCTAGGGGCGGGGGGACAGCCCGCAATACGCAGTATTTT.

There are a few counts of this clonotype. The chain carries TRBV7-9 and TRBJ1-2; D is perhaps TRBD1 (5 bases). The CDR3 length is 13 residues. Trimming took 4 bases from V and 8 from J, leaving 14 bases between them. Germline V gives CDR1 SEHNR, CDR2 FQNEAQ (reference sequence). The CDR3 loop is CASSSGTWGGYTF. The DNA for the CDR3 is TGTGCCAGCAGCTCCGGGACCTGGGGGGGCTACACCTTC.

The chain couples TRBV6-1 to TRBJ2-7; 10 positions match TRBD1. CDR3 length: 16 residues. Losses at the gene ends were 4 bases for V and 0 bases for J; bases not matched to a gene: 6. The V gene's germline CDR1 is MNHNS and CDR2 SASEGT. CDR3 protein: CASSGPGQGISYEQYF. As DNA, the CDR3 is TGTGCCAGCAGTGGACCGGGACAGGGGATCTCCTACGAGCAGTACTTC.

This clonotype has only a few counts. The J gene is TRBJ2-7, the V gene TRBV20-1; D perhaps matches TRBD1 (5 bases). The V end was cut by 0 bases, the J end by 1 base, with 10 bases between. CDR3 length: 14 amino acids. Looked up from germline, CDR1 is DFQATT and CDR2 is SNEGSKA (reference sequence). The CDR3 spells CSARDPRQSYEQYF. Written as DNA, the CDR3 is TGCAGTGCTAGAGATCCGCGACAGTCCTACGAGCAGTACTTC.

As to this clonotype: The junction differs from germline at one of its ends, possibly a read error. This rearrangement joins TRBV12-5 to TRBJ2-5; 10 nucleotides agree with TRBD1. CDR1 and CDR2 (germline): LGHNT, FRNRAP. The CDR3 extends over 14 amino acids. CDR3 sequence (DNA): TGTGCTAGTGCCTCGACAGGGGGCAGCGAGACCAAGTACTTC. It yields the protein CASASTGGSETKYF.

To note about this clonotype: The junction departs from the called germline gene at one end, perhaps through a read error. The rearrangement joins TRBV5-1 to TRBJ2-5, with D possibly matching TRBD1 (5 bases). CDR3 size: 15 residues. Germline CDR1 and CDR2: SGHRS and YFSETQ. The CDR3 protein is CASSLGGSPEETRYF. In DNA, the CDR3 is TGCGCCAGCAGCTTGGGGGGCAGCCCAGAAGAGACCCGGTACTTC.

This clonotype showed up just a few times. The chain links TRBV10-3 to TRBJ2-5; D is unresolved. V was cut by 0 bases and J by 5 bases, with 7 bases left in between. Looked up from germline, CDR1 is ENHRY and CDR2 is SYGVKD. CDR3 size: 13 residues. The CDR3 reads CAISESSVETQYF. The DNA for the CDR3 is TGTGCCATCAGTGAGTCGAGTGTGGAGACCCAGTACTTC.

CDR3 bases: TGTGCCACACATAAGGGGCGCTTCACAGATACGCAGTATTTT. It codes for CATHKGRFTDTQYF. The chain is built from TRBV11-2 and TRBJ2-3, with D maybe TRBD1 (5 bases). Trimming took 10 bases from V and 2 from J, leaving 16 bases between them. Germline CDR1 and CDR2: SGHAT and FQNNGV. This CDR3 contains 14 residues.

The sample holds many counts of this clonotype. The genes are TRBV27 and TRBJ1-5; D is uncertain. Germline CDR1 is MNHEY and CDR2 is SMNVEV (reference sequence). Trimming cost V 3 bases and J 5 bases, with 8 bases left between them. The CDR3 covers 13 residues. CDR3 protein: CASSFTADQPQHF. The CDR3 DNA follows: TGTGCCAGCAGTTTCACAGCTGATCAGCCCCAGCATTTT.

In this sample, this clonotype turned up many times. The chain employs TRBV7-2 and TRBJ2-2; the D is unclear. There are 15 residues in the CDR3. Germline values: CDR1 SGHTA, CDR2 FQGNSA. V gave up 0 bases and J gave up 3 bases, with 8 bases separating them. Written as DNA, the CDR3 is TGTGCCAGCAGCTTAGCCGGCCGATACACCGGGGAGCTGTTTTTT. Protein product: CASSLAGRYTGELFF. The whole variable domain, filled in from reference TRBV7-2 and TRBJ2-2, reads GAGVSQSPSNKVTEKGKDVELRCDPISGHTALYWYRQSLGQGLEFLIYFQGNSAPDKSGLPSDRFSAERTGGSVSTLTIQRTQQEDSAVYLCASSLAGRYTGELFFGEGSRLTVL.

The chain has TRBV27 and TRBJ2-1, with D possibly being TRBD1 (5 bases). The V and J ends lost 2 bases and 6 bases respectively, with 17 bases between them. The CDR3 has 16 amino acids. The germline V gene encodes CDR1 MNHEY and CDR2 SMNVEV (reference sequence). CDR3 nucleotide sequence: TGTGCCAGCAGTTTAGCGGCACAGGTGCCTTCCAATGAGCAGTTCTTC. Translating it yields CASSLAAQVPSNEQFF.

The V call is TRBV11-2, the J call TRBJ2-1; D is undetermined. V lost 7 bases and J 2 bases, leaving 15 bases between the germline ends. This CDR3 comprises 15 residues. The V gene's germline CDR1 is SGHAT and CDR2 FQNNGV. CDR3 nucleotide sequence: TGTGCCAGCACCCCTTCCCTCGTGACCTACAATGAGCAGTTCTTC. It translates to CASTPSLVTYNEQFF.

CDR3 DNA sequence: TGTGCCAGCAGCGTAGATACTAGCACAGATACGCAGTATTTT. Its protein product is CASSVDTSTDTQYF. This chain connects TRBV9 to TRBJ2-3; no clear D gene. V dropped 0 bases and J dropped 0 bases, with 5 bases sitting between them. CDR1 SGDLS and CDR2 YYNGEE come from the germline V gene. This CDR3 contains 14 residues. Full variable domain (outside the CDR3, taken from reference TRBV9 and TRBJ2-3): DSGVTQTPKHLITATGQRVTLRCSPRSGDLSVYWYQQSLDQGLQFLIQYYNGEERAKGNILERFSAQQFPDLHSELNLSSLELGDSALYFCASSVDTSTDTQYFGPGTRLTVL.

V gene TRBV6-5 combines with J gene TRBJ1-2, with unresolved D. Germline lookup yields CDR1 MNHEY and CDR2 SVGAGI. Trimming removed 7 bases at V and 3 bases at J, with 12 bases between. This CDR3 is 13 amino acids long. CDR3 loop: CASTRARDYGYTF. DNA of the CDR3: TGTGCCAGCACGAGGGCGCGGGACTATGGCTACACCTTC.